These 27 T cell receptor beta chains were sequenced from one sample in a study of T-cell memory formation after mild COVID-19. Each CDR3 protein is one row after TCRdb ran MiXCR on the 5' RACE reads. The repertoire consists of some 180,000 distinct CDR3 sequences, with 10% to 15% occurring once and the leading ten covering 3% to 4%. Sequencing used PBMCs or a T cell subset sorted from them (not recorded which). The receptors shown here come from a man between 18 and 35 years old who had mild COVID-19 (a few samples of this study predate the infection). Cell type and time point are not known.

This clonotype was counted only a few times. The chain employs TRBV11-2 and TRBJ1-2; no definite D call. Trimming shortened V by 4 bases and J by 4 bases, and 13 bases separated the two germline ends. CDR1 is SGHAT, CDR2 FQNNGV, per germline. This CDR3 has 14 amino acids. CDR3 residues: CASSSPSIGYGYTF. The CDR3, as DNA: TGTGCCAGCAGCTCGCCTTCGATCGGCTATGGCTACACCTTC.

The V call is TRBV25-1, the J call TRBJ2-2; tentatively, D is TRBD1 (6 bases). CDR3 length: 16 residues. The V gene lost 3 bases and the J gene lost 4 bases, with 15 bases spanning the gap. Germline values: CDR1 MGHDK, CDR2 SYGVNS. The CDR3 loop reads CASSELGARGTGELFF. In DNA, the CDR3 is TGTGCCAGCAGTGAGCTGGGGGCAAGAGGCACCGGGGAGCTGTTTTTT.

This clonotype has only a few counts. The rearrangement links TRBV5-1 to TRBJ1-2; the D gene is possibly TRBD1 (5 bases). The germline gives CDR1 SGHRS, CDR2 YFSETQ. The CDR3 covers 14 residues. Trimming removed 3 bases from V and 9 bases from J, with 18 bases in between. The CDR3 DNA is TGCGCCAGCAGCTGGGGGATCGGTCCTTCCAGCTACACCTTC. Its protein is CASSWGIGPSSYTF. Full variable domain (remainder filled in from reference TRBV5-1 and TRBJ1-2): KAGVTQTPRYLIKTRGQQVTLSCSPISGHRSVSWYQQTPGQGLQFLFEYFSETQRNKGNFPGRFSGRQFSNSRSEMNVSTLELGDSALYLCASSWGIGPSSYTFGSGTRLTVV.

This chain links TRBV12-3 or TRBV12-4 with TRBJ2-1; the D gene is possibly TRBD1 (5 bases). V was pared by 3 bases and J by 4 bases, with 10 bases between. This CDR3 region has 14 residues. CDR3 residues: CASSFQGSYNEQFF. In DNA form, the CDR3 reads TGTGCCAGCAGTTTCCAGGGCTCGTACAATGAGCAGTTCTTC.

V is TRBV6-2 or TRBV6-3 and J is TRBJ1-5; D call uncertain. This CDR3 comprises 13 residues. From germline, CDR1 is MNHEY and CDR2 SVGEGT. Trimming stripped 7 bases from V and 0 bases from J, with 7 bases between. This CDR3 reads CASNDYSNQPQHF. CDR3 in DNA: TGTGCCAGCAACGACTATAGCAATCAGCCCCAGCATTTT.

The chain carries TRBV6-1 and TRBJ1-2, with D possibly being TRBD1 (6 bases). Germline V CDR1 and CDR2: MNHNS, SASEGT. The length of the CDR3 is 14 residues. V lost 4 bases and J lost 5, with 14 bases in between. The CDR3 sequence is CASSVFRGIYGYTF. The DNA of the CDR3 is TGTGCCAGCAGTGTTTTCAGGGGAATTTATGGCTACACCTTC.

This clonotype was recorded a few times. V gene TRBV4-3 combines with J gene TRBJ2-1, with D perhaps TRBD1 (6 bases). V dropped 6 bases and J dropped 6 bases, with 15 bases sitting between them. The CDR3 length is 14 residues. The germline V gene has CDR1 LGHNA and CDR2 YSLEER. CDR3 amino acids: CASSRKQGSNEQFF. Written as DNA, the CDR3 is TGCGCCAGCAGTCGCAAACAGGGTTCCAATGAGCAGTTCTTC.

The CDR3 bases are TGCAGTGCTAGAGTCACTTGGGGGCGGGGTAACCAAGAGACCCAGTACTTC. It encodes CSARVTWGRGNQETQYF. The chain carries TRBV20-1 and TRBJ2-5; D may correspond to TRBD1 or TRBD2 (6 bases each). This CDR3 contains 17 residues. V lost 1 base and J 0 bases, leaving 18 bases between the germline ends. Germline V gene data show CDR1 as DFQATT and CDR2 as SNEGSKA (reference sequence).

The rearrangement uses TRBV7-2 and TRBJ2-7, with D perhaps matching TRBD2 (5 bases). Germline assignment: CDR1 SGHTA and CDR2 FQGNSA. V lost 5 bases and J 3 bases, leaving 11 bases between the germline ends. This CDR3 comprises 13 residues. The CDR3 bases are TGTGCCAGCAGCCCCTGGACTGGCTACGAGCAGTACTTC. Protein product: CASSPWTGYEQYF.

This CDR3 is CASRLTGVDTEAFF. The CDR3 DNA is TGTGCCAGCAGATTGACAGGGGTCGACACTGAAGCTTTCTTT. The chain combines TRBV12-3 or TRBV12-4 with TRBJ1-1, with 8 bases fitting TRBD1. The CDR3 extends over 14 amino acids. Trimming took 6 bases from V and 3 from J; bases not matched to a gene: 6.

The DNA of the CDR3 is TGCGCCAGCAGCTTGGACGGACAGGGGAGTCAGCCCCAGCATTTT. Translation: CASSLDGQGSQPQHF. The J gene is TRBJ1-5, the V gene TRBV5-1, with TRBD1 matching over 9 bases. CDR1 is SGHRS, CDR2 YFSETQ, per germline. CDR3 length equals 15 residues. The J segment lost 6 bases and the V segment lost 0 bases, leaving 4 bases of the junction unmatched.

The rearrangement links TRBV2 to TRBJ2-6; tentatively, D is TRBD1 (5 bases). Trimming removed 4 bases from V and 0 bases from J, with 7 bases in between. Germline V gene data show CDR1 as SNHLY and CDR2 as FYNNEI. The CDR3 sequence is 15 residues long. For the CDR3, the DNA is TGTGCCAGCAGTGTTACAGGCTCTGGGGCCAACGTCCTGACTTTC. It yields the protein CASSVTGSGANVLTF.

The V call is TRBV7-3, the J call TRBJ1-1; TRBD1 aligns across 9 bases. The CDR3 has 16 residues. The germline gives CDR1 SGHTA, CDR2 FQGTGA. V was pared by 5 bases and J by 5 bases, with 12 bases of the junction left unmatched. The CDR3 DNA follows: TGTGCCAGCAGCCCGGATCCAAGGGACAGGGTTACTGAAGCTTTCTTT. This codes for CASSPDPRDRVTEAFF.

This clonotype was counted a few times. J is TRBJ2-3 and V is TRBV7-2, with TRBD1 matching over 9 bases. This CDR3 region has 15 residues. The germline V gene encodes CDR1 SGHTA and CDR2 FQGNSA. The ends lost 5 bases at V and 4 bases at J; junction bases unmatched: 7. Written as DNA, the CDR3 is TGTGCCAGCAGCCTCGGCGGGACAGGGCCAGATACGCAGTATTTT. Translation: CASSLGGTGPDTQYF. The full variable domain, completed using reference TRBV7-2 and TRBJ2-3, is GAGVSQSPSNKVTEKGKDVELRCDPISGHTALYWYRQSLGQGLEFLIYFQGNSAPDKSGLPSDRFSAERTGGSVSTLTIQRTQQEDSAVYLCASSLGGTGPDTQYFGPGTRLTVL.

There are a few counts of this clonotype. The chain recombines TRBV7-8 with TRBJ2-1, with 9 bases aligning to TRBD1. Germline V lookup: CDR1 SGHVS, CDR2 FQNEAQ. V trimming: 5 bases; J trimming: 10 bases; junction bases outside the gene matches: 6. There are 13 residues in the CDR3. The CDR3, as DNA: TGTGCCAGCAGCCGAACAGGGGGCCGAGAGCAGTTCTTC. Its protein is CASSRTGGREQFF.

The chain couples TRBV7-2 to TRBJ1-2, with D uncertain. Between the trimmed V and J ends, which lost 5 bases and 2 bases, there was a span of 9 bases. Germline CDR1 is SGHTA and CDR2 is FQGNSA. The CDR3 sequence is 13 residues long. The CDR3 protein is CASSQVGNYGYTF. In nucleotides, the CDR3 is TGTGCCAGCAGCCAGGTGGGAAACTATGGCTACACCTTC.

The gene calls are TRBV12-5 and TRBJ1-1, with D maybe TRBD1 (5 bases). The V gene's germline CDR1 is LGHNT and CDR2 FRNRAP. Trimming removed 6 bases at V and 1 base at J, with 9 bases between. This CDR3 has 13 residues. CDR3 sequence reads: CASGDRTNTEAFF. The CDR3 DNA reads TGTGCTAGTGGAGACAGAACGAACACTGAAGCTTTCTTT.

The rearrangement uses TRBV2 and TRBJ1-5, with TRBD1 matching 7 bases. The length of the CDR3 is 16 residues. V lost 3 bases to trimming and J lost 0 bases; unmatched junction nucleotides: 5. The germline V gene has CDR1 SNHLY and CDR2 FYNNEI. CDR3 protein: CASSEGTVISNQPQHF. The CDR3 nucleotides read TGTGCCAGCAGTGAGGGGACAGTCATTAGCAATCAGCCCCAGCATTTT. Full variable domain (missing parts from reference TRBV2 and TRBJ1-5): EPEVTQTPSHQVTQMGQEVILRCVPISNHLYFYWYRQILGQKVEFLVSFYNNEISEKSEIFDDQFSVERPDGSNFTLKIRSTKLEDSAMYFCASSEGTVISNQPQHFGDGTRLSIL.

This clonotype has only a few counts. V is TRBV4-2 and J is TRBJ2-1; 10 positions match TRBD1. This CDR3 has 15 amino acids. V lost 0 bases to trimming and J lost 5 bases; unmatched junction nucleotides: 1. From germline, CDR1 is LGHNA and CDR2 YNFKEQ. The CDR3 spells CASSQEGTGDNEQFF. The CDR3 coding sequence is TGTGCCAGCAGCCAAGAAGGGACAGGGGACAATGAGCAGTTCTTC.

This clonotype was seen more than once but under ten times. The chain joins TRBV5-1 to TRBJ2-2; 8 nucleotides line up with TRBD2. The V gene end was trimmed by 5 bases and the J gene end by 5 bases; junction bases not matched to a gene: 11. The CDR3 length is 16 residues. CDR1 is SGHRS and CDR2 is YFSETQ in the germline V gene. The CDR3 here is CASSSSGGRGTGELFF. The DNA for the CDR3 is TGCGCCAGCAGTTCCAGCGGGGGCCGAGGGACCGGGGAGCTGTTTTTT.

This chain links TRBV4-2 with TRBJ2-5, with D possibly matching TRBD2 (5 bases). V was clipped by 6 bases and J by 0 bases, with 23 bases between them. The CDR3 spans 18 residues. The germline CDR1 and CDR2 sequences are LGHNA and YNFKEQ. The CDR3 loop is CASSHEARSVTYQETQYF. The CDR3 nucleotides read TGTGCCAGCAGTCATGAGGCCCGTAGCGTAACGTACCAAGAGACCCAGTACTTC.

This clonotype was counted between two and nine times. CDR3: CASRVTGVDEQFF. The CDR3 nucleotides read TGTGCCAGCAGGGTGACAGGGGTAGATGAGCAGTTCTTC. The V call is TRBV2, the J call TRBJ2-1; TRBD1 agrees at 8 bases. The CDR3 is 13 residues long. CDR1 is SNHLY, CDR2 FYNNEI, per germline. V was clipped by 6 bases and J by 8 bases; unmatched bases: 6. Full variable domain (rest looked up from reference TRBV2 and TRBJ2-1): EPEVTQTPSHQVTQMGQEVILRCVPISNHLYFYWYRQILGQKVEFLVSFYNNEISEKSEIFDDQFSVERPDGSNFTLKIRSTKLEDSAMYFCASRVTGVDEQFFGPGTRLTVL.

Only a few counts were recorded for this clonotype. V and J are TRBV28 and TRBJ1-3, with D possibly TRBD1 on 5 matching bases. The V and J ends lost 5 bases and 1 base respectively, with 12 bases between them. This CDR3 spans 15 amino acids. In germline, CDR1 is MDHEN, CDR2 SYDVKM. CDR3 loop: CASSPTGRSGNTIYF. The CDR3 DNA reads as TGTGCCAGCAGTCCCACAGGCCGGTCTGGAAACACCATATATTTT.

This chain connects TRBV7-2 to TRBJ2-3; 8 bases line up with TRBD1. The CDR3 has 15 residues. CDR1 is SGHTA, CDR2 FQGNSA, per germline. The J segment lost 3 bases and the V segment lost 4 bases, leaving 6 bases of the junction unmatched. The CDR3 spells CASSSPGGATDTQYF. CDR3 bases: TGTGCCAGCAGCTCTCCAGGGGGCGCGACAGATACGCAGTATTTT.

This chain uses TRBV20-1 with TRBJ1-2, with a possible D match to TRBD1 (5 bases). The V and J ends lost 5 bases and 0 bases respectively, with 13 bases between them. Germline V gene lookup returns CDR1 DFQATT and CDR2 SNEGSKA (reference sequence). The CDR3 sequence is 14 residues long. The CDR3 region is CSAARQLANYGYTF. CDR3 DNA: TGCAGTGCTGCCCGACAGTTAGCTAACTATGGCTACACCTTC.

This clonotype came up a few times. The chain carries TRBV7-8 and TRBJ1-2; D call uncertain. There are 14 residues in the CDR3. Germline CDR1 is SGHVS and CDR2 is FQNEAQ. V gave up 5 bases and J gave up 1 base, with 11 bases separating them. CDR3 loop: CASSPRLLNYGYTF. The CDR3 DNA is TGTGCCAGCAGCCCCCGGTTGCTTAACTATGGCTACACCTTC.

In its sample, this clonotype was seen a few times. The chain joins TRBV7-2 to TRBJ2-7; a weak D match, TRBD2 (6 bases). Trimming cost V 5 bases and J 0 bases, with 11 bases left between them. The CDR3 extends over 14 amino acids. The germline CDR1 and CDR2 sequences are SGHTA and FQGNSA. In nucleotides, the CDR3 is TGTGCCAGCAGCCCCCGGGGGAGCTCCTACGAGCAGTACTTC. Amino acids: CASSPRGSSYEQYF.